This entry describes one T cell receptor (beta chain). Its antigen is not identified. The data are from a study of cytomegalovirus exposure and HLA in healthy donors. Trimming at V came to 5 bases and at J to 6 bases, leaving 8 bases not matched to a gene. Germline V gene sequence: CDR1 SGHNT, CDR2 YENEEA. CDR3 length equals 14 residues. PCR primers comprised 60 Vbeta and 13 Jbeta primers. Clones were read by immunoSEQ multiplex PCR, and TCRdb kept only the in-frame ones, dropping some. The data hold 98,000 or so clones, with over 60% observed a single time. Study results and limitations: Earlier analysis looked at TCR beta V segments, and most were productive about 87% or about 30% of the time. The authors judged a highly shared variant cluster likely a sequencing artifact. A later analysis found common viral pathogens apparently linked to several of the most significant clusters. The study designated 150 or so TCR beta chains cytomegalovirus-associated.

The genes are TRBV11-3 and TRBJ2-3, with 7 bases aligning to TRBD1. The receptor was derived from a human donor in good health. Material for sequencing was PBMCs. CDR3 nucleotide sequence: TGTGCCAGCAGCGCCAGACAGGGTTGGGATACGCAGTATTTT. This sequence encodes CASSARQGWDTQYF.